One sample yielded the 8 T cell receptor beta chains listed below, sequenced in a study of graft-versus-host responses after intestinal transplantation. TCRdb's copy holds only in-frame clones and misses some; the assay was immunoSEQ multiplex PCR. The table shows about 9,800 clones, with 78% occurring only once. Graft tissue processing released intraepithelial and lamina propria lymphocytes. The input for sequencing was ileum tissue, taken less than 550 days after intestinal transplant. The source is a human patient who received an intestinal transplant, so some T cells may come from the graft donor.

This clone was detected only a few times. The V call is TRBV28, the J call TRBJ1-4; tentatively, D is TRBD1 (6 bases). Germline lookup yields CDR1 MDHEN and CDR2 SYDVKM. The CDR3 length is 18 residues. Deletions cut 5 bases from V and 0 bases from J, with 19 bases between. The CDR3 DNA reads TGTGCCAGCAGTGACCCTTACAGGGCTCCCCCAACTAATGAAAAACTGTTTTTT. Amino acids: CASSDPYRAPPTNEKLFF.

The chain couples TRBV2 to TRBJ2-5, with D possibly TRBD1 on 6 matching bases. Per germline, CDR1 SNHLY and CDR2 FYNNEI. The length of the CDR3 is 14 residues. V was pared by 9 bases and J by 4 bases, with 18 bases between. The CDR3 region has the DNA TGTGCCAGAGGGGCCGAGACCAGGGGAGAGACCCAGTACTTC. Translated, it gives CARGAETRGETQYF. The full variable domain, in which reference TRBV2 and TRBJ2-5 provide the parts outside the CDR3, is EPEVTQTPSHQVTQMGQEVILRCVPISNHLYFYWYRQILGQKVEFLVSFYNNEISEKSEIFDDQFSVERPDGSNFTLKIRSTKLEDSAMYFCARGAETRGETQYFGPGTRLLVL.

This chain connects TRBV28 to TRBJ2-2, with 14 bases aligning to TRBD2. Germline V gene sequence: CDR1 MDHEN, CDR2 SYDVKM. The junction had 5 bases not matched to a gene; V was cut back by 2 bases and J by 9 bases. This CDR3 spans 16 amino acids. The CDR3 coding sequence is TGTGCCAGCAGTTTAGGACTAGCGGGAGGATTATGGGAGCTGTTTTTT. Amino acids: CASSLGLAGGLWELFF.

Only one count was recorded for this clone. The chain couples TRBV27 to TRBJ2-7; no firm D call. The V gene lost 0 bases and the J gene lost 5 bases, with 8 bases spanning the gap. Germline values: CDR1 MNHEY, CDR2 SMNVEV (reference sequence). The CDR3 consists of 13 residues. In DNA form, the CDR3 reads TGTGCCAGCAGTTTATCCCCAGGCCACGAGCAGTACTTC. This gives the protein CASSLSPGHEQYF.

This clone was seen just once. V gene TRBV10-3 combines with J gene TRBJ2-7; the D is unclear. This CDR3 comprises 14 residues. CDR1 is ENHRY, CDR2 SYGVKD, per germline. V was shortened by 6 bases and J by 3 bases, with 15 bases between the two germline ends. CDR3 residues: CAISSSLHLYEQYF. The DNA of the CDR3 is TGTGCCATCAGCTCCTCTTTGCACCTCTACGAGCAGTACTTC.

This clone has more than one count but fewer than ten. V gene TRBV5-1 combines with J gene TRBJ2-1; D may be TRBD1 (7 bases). CDR1 and CDR2 (germline): SGHRS, YFSETQ. This CDR3 comprises 14 residues. Trimming cost V 4 bases and J 4 bases, with 12 bases left between them. The chain's CDR3 is CASSGGTVYNEQFF. Written as DNA, the CDR3 is TGCGCCAGCAGCGGGGGGACAGTTTACAATGAGCAGTTCTTC.

This chain uses TRBV15 with TRBJ1-2; D is unresolved. Germline loops: CDR1 LNHNV, CDR2 YYDKDF (reference sequence). This CDR3 is built from 15 residues. Trimming removed 2 bases from V and 4 bases from J, with 14 bases in between. CDR3 DNA sequence: TGTGCCACCAGCAGATCCTTAGGAGTGTCCTATGGCTACACCTTC. It translates to CATSRSLGVSYGYTF.

This clone has a single count. This chain links TRBV28 with TRBJ1-5, with a possible D match to TRBD1 (5 bases). Germline assignment: CDR1 MDHEN and CDR2 SYDVKM. Trimming stripped 3 bases from V and 3 bases from J, with 9 bases between. The CDR3 length is 14 residues. CDR3: CASSFGQFNQPQHF. As DNA, the CDR3 is TGTGCCAGCAGTTTCGGACAATTCAATCAGCCCCAGCATTTT. The whole variable domain, filled in from reference TRBV28 and TRBJ1-5, reads DVKVTQSSRYLVKRTGEKVFLECVQDMDHENMFWYRQDPGLGLRLIYFSYDVKMKEKGDIPEGYSVSREKKERFSLILESASTNQTSMYLCASSFGQFNQPQHFGDGTRLSIL.